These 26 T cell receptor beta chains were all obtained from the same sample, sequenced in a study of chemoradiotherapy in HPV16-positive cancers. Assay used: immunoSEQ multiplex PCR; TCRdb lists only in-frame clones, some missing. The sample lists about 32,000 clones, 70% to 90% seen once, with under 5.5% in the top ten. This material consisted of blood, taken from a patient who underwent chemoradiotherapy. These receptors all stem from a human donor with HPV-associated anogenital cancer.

The CDR3 spells CASRPVRGGYEQYF. The CDR3 region has the DNA TGTGCCAGCAGGCCTGTGAGGGGGGGGTACGAGCAGTACTTC. This chain links TRBV27 with TRBJ2-7, with a tentative D call TRBD2 (7 bases). The CDR3 has 14 residues. V lost 6 bases, J lost 4 bases, and 16 bases lay in between. Germline loops: CDR1 MNHEY, CDR2 SMNVEV (reference sequence).

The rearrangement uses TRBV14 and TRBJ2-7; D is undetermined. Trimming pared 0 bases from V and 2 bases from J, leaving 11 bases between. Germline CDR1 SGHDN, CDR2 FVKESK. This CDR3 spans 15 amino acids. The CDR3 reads CASSQEQAPTYEQYF. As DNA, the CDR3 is TGTGCCAGCAGCCAAGAGCAGGCTCCAACCTACGAGCAGTACTTC.

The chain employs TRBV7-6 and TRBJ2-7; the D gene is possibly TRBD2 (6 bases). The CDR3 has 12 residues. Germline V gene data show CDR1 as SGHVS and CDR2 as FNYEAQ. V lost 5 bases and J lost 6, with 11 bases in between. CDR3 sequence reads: CASSQPEGEQYF. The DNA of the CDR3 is TGTGCCAGCAGCCAACCGGAGGGCGAGCAGTACTTC.

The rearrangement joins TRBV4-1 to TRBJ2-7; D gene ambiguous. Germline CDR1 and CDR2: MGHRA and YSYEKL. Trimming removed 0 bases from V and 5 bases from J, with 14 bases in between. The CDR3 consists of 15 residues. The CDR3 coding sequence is TGCGCCAGCAGCCAAGATATGAAGGTGTCCCACGAGCAGTACTTC. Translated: CASSQDMKVSHEQYF.

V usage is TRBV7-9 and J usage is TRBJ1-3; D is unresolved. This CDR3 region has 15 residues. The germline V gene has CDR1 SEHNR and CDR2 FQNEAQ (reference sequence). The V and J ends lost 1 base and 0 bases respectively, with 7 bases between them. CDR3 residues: CASSLVDFSGNTIYF. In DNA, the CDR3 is TGTGCCAGCAGCTTAGTGGACTTCTCTGGAAACACCATATATTTT.

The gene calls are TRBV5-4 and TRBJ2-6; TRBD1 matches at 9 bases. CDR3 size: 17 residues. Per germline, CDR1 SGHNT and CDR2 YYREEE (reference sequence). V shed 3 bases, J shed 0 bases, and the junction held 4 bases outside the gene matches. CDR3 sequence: CASSSDRGVSGANVLTF. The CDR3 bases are TGTGCCAGCAGCTCGGACAGGGGAGTCTCTGGGGCCAACGTCCTGACTTTC.

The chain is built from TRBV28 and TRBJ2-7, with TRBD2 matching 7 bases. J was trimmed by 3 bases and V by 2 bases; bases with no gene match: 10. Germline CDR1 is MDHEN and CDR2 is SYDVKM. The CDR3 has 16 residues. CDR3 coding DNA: TGTGCCAGCAGTTTACTAGGTAGCGGGTTAAACTACGAGCAGTACTTC. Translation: CASSLLGSGLNYEQYF.

The DNA of the CDR3 is TGTGCCAGCAGGGCGCAAGAAGGGGGCCGCCAGTACTTC. Translation: CASRAQEGGRQYF. The J gene is TRBJ2-7, the V gene TRBV7-9; TRBD1 matches 7 bases. The CDR3 runs 13 residues. In germline, CDR1 is SEHNR, CDR2 FQNEAQ (reference sequence). V was clipped by 6 bases and J by 10 bases; unmatched bases: 12.

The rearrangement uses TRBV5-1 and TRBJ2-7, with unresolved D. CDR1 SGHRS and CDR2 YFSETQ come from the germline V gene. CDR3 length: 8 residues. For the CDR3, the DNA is TGCGCTTCGAATCCCCAGTACTTC. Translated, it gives CASNPQYF.

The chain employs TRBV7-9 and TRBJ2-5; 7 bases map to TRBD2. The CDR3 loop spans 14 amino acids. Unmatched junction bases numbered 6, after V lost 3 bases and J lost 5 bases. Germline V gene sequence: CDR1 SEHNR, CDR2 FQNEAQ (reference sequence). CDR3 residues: CASSFGGSAETQYF. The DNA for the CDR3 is TGTGCCAGCAGCTTCGGGGGGTCGGCGGAGACCCAGTACTTC.

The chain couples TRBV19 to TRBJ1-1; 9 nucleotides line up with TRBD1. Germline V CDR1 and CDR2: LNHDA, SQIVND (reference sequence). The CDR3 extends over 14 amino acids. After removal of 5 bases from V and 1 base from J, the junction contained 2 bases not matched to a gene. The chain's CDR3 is CASSYRGPNTEAFF. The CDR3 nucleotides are TGTGCCAGTAGTTACAGGGGGCCGAACACTGAAGCTTTCTTT.

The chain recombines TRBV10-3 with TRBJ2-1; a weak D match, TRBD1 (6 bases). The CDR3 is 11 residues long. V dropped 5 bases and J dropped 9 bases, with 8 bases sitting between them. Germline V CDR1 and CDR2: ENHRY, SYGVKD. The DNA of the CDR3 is TGTGCCATCAGTCAGGGGTCTGAGCAGTTCTTC. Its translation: CAISQGSEQFF.

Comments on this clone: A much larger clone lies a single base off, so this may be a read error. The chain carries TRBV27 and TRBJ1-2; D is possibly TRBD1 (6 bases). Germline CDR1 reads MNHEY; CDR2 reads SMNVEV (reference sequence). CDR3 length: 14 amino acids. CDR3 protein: CASRWGRGSYSYTF. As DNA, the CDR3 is TGTGCCAGCAGGTGGGGGAGGGGGAGCTATAGCTACACCTTC.

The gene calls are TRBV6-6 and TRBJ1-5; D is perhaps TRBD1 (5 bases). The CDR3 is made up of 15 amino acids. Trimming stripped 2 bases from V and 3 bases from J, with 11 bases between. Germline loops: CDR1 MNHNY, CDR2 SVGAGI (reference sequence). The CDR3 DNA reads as TGTGCCAGCAGTTACGTGGCCAGGGCCAATCAGCCCCAGCATTTT. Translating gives CASSYVARANQPQHF.

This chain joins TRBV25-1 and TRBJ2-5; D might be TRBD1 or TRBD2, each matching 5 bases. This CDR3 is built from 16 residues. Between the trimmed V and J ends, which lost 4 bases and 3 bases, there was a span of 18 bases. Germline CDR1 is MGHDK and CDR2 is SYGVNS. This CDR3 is CASSAPSWQGEETQYF. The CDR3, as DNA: TGTGCCAGCAGTGCACCCTCCTGGCAGGGAGAAGAGACCCAGTACTTC.

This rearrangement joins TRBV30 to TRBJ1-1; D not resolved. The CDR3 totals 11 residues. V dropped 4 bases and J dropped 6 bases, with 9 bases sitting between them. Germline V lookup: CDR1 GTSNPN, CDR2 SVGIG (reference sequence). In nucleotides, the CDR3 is TGTGCCTGGATGGGTATGGCTGAAGCTTTCTTT. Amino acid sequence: CAWMGMAEAFF.

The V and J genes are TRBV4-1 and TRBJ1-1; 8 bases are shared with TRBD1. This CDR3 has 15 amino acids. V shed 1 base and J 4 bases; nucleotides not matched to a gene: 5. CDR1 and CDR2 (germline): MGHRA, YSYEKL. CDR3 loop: CASSQGQGIGTEAFF. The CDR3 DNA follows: TGCGCCAGCAGCCAAGGACAGGGGATAGGCACTGAAGCTTTCTTT.

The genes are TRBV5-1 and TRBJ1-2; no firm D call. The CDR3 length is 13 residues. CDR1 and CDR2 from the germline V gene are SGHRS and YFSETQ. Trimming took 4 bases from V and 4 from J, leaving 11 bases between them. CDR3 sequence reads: CASSPDVGYGYTF. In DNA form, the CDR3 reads TGCGCCAGCAGCCCGGACGTCGGCTATGGCTACACCTTC.

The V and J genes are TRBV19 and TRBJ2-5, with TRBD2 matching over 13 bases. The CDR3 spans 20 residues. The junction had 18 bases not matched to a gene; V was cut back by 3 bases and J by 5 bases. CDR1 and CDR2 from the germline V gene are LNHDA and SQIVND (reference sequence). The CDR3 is CASSMDDTRTSGSMTETQYF. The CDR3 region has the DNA TGTGCCAGTAGTATGGATGATACACGGACTAGCGGGAGTATGACGGAGACCCAGTACTTC.

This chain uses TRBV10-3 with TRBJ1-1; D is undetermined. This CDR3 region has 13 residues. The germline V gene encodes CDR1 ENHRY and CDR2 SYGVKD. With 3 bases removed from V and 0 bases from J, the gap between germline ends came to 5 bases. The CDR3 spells CAISDNMNTEAFF. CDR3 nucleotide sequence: TGTGCCATCAGTGACAACATGAACACTGAAGCTTTCTTT.

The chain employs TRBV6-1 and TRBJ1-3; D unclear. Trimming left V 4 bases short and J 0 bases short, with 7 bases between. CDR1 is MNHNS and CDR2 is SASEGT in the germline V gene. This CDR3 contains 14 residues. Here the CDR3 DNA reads TGTGCCAGCAGTGTCGCCGGCTCTGGAAACACCATATATTTT. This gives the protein CASSVAGSGNTIYF.

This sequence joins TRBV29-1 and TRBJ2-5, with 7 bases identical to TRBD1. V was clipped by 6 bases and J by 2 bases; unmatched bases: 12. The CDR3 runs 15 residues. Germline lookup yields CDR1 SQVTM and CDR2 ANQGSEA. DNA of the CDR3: TGCAGCGTGGGGTCTGGACAGGTCCGACAAGAGACCCAGTACTTC. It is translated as CSVGSGQVRQETQYF.

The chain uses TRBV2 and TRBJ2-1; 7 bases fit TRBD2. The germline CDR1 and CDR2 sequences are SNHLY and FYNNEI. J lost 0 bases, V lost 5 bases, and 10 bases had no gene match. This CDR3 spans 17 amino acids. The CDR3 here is CASSRLRGGSSYNEQFF. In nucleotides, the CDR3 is TGTGCCAGCAGTAGATTGCGAGGCGGGAGCTCCTACAATGAGCAGTTCTTC.

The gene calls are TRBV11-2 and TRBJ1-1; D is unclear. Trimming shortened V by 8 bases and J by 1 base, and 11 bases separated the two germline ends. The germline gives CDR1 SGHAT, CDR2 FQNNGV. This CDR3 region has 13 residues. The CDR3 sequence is CASSPRGNTEAFF. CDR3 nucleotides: TGTGCCAGCTCCCCCCGGGGGAACACTGAAGCTTTCTTT.

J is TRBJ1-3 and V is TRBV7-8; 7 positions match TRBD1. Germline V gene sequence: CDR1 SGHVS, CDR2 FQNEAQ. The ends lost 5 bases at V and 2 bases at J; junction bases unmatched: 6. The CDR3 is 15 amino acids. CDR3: CASSIQTGAGNTIYF. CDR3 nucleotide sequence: TGTGCCAGCAGCATACAAACAGGGGCTGGAAACACCATATATTTT. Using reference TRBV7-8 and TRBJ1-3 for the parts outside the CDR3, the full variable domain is GAGVSQSPRYKVAKRGQDVALRCDPISGHVSLFWYQQALGQGPEFLTYFQNEAQLDKSGLPSDRFFAERPEGSVSTLKIQRTQQEDSAVYLCASSIQTGAGNTIYFGEGSWLTVV.

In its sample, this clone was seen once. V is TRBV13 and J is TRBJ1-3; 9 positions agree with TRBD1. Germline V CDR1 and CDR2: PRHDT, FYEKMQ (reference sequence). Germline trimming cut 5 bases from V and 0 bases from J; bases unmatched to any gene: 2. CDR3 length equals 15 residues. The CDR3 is CASSRDRDSGNTIYF. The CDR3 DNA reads TGTGCCAGCAGCCGGGACAGGGACTCTGGAAACACCATATATTTT.